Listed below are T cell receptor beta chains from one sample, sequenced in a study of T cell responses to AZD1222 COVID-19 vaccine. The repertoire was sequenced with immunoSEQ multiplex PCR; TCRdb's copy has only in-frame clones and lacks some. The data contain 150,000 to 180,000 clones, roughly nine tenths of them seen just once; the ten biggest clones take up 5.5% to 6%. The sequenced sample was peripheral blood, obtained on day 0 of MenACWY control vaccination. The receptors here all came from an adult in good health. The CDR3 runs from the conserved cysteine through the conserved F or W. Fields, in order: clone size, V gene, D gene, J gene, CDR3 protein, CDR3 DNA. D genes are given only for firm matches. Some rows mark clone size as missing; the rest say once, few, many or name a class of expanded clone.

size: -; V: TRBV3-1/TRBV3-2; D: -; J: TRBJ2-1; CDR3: CASSRRWPGVFNEQFF; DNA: TGTGCCAGCAGCCGCCGTTGGCCGGGGGTATTTAATGAGCAGTTCTTC
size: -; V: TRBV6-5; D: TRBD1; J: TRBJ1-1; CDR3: CASSYPGGGSTEAFF; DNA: TGTGCCAGCAGTTACCCAGGGGGAGGTAGCACTGAAGCTTTCTTT
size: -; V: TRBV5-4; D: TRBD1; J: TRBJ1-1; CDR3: CASSLGQGGTEAFF; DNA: TGTGCCAGCAGCTTGGGACAGGGGGGCACTGAAGCTTTCTTT
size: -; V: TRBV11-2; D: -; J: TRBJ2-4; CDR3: CASSLGDIGDIQYF; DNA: TGTGCCAGCAGCTTAGGGGACATTGGAGACATTCAGTACTTC
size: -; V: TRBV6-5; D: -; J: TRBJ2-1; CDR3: CASSYRGDEQFF; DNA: TGTGCCAGCAGTTACAGGGGCGATGAGCAGTTCTTC
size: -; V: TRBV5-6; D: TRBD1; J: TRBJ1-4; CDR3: CASSWGTGEIREKLFF; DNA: TGTGCCAGCAGCTGGGGGACAGGGGAAATAAGAGAAAAACTGTTTTTT
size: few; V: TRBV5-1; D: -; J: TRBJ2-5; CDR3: CASSQNTGGQETQYF; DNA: TGCGCCAGCAGCCAAAACACAGGAGGGCAAGAGACCCAGTACTTC
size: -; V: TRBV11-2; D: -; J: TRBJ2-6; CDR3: CASSPQAGVSGANVLTF; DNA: TGTGCCAGCAGCCCGCAGGCCGGGGTCTCTGGGGCCAACGTCCTGACTTTC
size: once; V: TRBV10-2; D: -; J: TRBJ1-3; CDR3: CASRAGGASGNTIYF; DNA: TGCGCCAGCAGGGCGGGGGGGGCGTCTGGAAACACCATATATTTT
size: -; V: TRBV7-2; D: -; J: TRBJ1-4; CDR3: CASSLEKGGSEKLFF; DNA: TGTGCCAGCAGCTTAGAAAAGGGTGGTAGTGAAAAACTGTTTTTT
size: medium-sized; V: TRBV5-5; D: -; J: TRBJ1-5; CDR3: CASSLWGEGNQPQHF; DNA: TGTGCCAGCAGCTTGTGGGGAGAGGGCAATCAGCCCCAGCATTTT
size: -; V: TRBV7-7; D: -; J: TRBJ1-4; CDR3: CASSASGRPGEKLFF; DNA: TGTGCTAGCAGCGCTTCAGGGAGGCCCGGGGAAAAACTGTTTTTT
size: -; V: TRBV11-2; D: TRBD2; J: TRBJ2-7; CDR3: CASSLGLAGGYEQYF; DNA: TGTGCCAGCAGCTTAGGGCTAGCGGGAGGCTACGAGCAGTACTTC
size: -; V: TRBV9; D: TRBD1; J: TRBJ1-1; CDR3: CASSREGQLNTEAFF; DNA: TGTGCCAGCAGCAGAGAGGGACAGTTGAACACTGAAGCTTTCTTT
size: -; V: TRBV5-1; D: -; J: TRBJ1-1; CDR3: CASRLLLAVNTEAFF; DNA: TGCGCCAGCAGGTTACTCTTGGCAGTGAACACTGAAGCTTTCTTT
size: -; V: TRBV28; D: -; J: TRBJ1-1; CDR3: CASSSPGREAFF; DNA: TGTGCCAGCAGCTCCCCAGGCAGAGAAGCTTTCTTT
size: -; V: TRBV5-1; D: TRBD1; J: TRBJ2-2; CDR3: CASSLGTGNTGELFF; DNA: TGCGCCAGCAGCTTGGGGACAGGGAACACCGGGGAGCTGTTTTTT
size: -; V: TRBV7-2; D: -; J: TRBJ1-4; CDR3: CASSSSGTGIGNEKLFF; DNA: TGTGCCAGCAGCTCCTCGGGCACAGGGATTGGTAATGAAAAACTGTTTTTT
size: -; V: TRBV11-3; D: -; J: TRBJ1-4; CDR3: CASSPPGTAAGKLFF; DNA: TGTGCCAGCAGCCCCCCCGGAACAGCCGCCGGAAAACTGTTTTTT
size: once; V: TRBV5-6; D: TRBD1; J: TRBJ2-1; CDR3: CASSLVDRVGEQFF; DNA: TGTGCCAGCAGCTTGGTGGACAGGGTAGGTGAGCAGTTCTTC
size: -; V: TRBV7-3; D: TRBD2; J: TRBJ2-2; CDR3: CASTQSGGTNTGELFF; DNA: TGTGCCAGCACCCAGTCGGGGGGAACAAACACCGGGGAGCTGTTTTTT
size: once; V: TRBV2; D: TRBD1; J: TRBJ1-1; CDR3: CASRRQGLRAFF; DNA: TGTGCCAGCAGGAGACAGGGGTTGCGGGCTTTCTTT
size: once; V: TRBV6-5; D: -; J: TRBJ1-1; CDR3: CASSYKGLNTEAFF; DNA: TGTGCCAGCAGTTACAAGGGCCTGAACACTGAAGCTTTCTTT
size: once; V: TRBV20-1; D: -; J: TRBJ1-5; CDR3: CSASEEIDQPQHF; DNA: TGCAGTGCTAGTGAGGAGATAGATCAGCCCCAGCATTTT
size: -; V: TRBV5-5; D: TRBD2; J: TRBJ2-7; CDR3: CASSLRTSGRFEHEQYF; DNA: TGTGCCAGCAGCTTGCGGACTAGCGGGAGGTTCGAACACGAGCAGTACTTC
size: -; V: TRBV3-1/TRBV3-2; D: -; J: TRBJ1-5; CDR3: CASSQLGTGNQPQHF; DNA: TGTGCCAGCAGCCAATTGGGCACAGGCAATCAGCCCCAGCATTTT
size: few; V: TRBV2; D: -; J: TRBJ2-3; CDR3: CASSRSGLQGTQYF; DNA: TGTGCCAGCAGTCGATCCGGGTTGCAAGGTACGCAGTATTTT
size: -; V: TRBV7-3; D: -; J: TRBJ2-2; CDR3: CANGEVAGGELFF; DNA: TGTGCCAACGGGGAGGTTGCGGGCGGGGAGCTGTTTTTT
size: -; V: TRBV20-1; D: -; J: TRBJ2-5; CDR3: CSASDLPHQYF; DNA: TGCAGTGCATCGGACCTCCCCCACCAGTACTTC
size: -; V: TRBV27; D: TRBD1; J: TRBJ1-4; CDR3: CASSGTGANEKLFF; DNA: TGTGCCAGCAGTGGAACAGGGGCCAATGAAAAACTGTTTTTT
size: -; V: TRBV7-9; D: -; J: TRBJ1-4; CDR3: CASSLYAGLNEKLFF; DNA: TGTGCCAGCAGCTTATACGCCGGTTTGAATGAAAAACTGTTTTTT
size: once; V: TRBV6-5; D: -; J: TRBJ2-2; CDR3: CASSRTGGELFF; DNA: TGTGCCAGCAGTAGAACGGGCGGGGAGCTGTTTTTT
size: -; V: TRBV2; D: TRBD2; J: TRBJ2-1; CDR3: CASSLKPGLALSEQFF; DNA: TGTGCCAGCAGTTTAAAACCGGGACTAGCATTAAGTGAGCAGTTCTTC
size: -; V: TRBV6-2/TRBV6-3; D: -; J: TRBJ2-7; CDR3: CASSYSFDEQYF; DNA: TGTGCCAGCAGTTACTCGTTCGACGAGCAGTACTTC
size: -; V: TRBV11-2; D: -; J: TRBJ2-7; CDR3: CASSSYRGPKIQSYEQYF; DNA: TGTGCCAGCAGCTCCTACCGTGGACCAAAGATTCAGTCCTACGAGCAGTACTTC
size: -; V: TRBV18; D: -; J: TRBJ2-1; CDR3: CASSPARSFNEQFF; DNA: TGTGCCAGCTCACCGGCTAGGTCCTTCAATGAGCAGTTCTTC
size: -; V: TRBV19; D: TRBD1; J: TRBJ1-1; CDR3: CASSMDRRIGGEAFF; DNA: TGTGCCAGTTCCATGGACAGGCGTATCGGAGGTGAAGCTTTCTTT
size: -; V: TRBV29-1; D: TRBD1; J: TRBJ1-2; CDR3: CSVVGNLQGARGYTF; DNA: TGCAGCGTTGTAGGGAACTTACAGGGGGCGCGTGGCTACACCTTC
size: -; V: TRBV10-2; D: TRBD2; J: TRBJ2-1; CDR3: CASRRGGSYNEQFF; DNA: TGCGCCAGCAGGCGGGGGGGCTCCTACAATGAGCAGTTCTTC
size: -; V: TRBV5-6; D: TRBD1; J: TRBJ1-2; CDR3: CASSWDRGTYGYTF; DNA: TGTGCCAGCAGCTGGGACAGGGGTACCTATGGCTACACCTTC
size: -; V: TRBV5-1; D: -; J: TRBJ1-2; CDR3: CASSLDRELNYGYTF; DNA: TGCGCCAGCAGCTTGGACAGGGAGTTGAACTATGGCTACACCTTC
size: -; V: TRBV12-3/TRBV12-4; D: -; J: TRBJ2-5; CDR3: CASTRTVETQYF; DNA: TGTGCCAGCACTAGGACCGTCGAGACCCAGTACTTC